This entry lists 26 T cell receptor beta chains sequenced from one sample in a study of breast tumors, draining lymph nodes, adjacent tissues. TCRdb itself ran the multiplex PCR reads through MiXCR, one entry per CDR3 protein. This table has around 66,000 distinct CDR3 sequences, less than 45% appearing once. Sequenced input: breast tumor tissue. The receptors were gathered from a female donor with breast cancer. Some clones in this sample may be carry-over from other donors' samples.

The chain uses TRBV4-3 and TRBJ1-6, with 7 bases matching TRBD1. The trim removed 1 base at V and 7 bases at J, leaving 13 bases unmatched. The germline V gene encodes CDR1 LGHNA and CDR2 YSLEER. This CDR3 has 18 residues. The DNA for the CDR3 is TGCGCCAGCAGCCAAGTCGCGAGTGGACAGGATATCAATTCACCCCTCCACTTT. This gives the protein CASSQVASGQDINSPLHF.

V gene TRBV27 combines with J gene TRBJ1-5; D is undetermined. The CDR3 runs to 13 residues. The ends were cut back, 8 bases at V and 5 bases at J, with 13 bases in the middle. Germline V gives CDR1 MNHEY, CDR2 SMNVEV (reference sequence). The CDR3 DNA reads TGTGCCAGCGGTTCGGCGGGGTATCAGCCCCAGCATTTT. Translating it yields CASGSAGYQPQHF.

The V gene is TRBV5-1, the J gene TRBJ2-2; D possibly corresponds to TRBD2 (6 bases). This CDR3 is 17 amino acids long. In germline, CDR1 is SGHRS, CDR2 YFSETQ. Trimming shortened V by 0 bases and J by 2 bases, and 14 bases separated the two germline ends. Here the CDR3 DNA reads TGCGCCAGCAGCTTGGCCGGGACTCGAGGAAACACCGGGGAGCTGTTTTTT. Amino acids: CASSLAGTRGNTGELFF.

This clonotype is medium-sized by share. The J gene is TRBJ1-6, the V gene TRBV9; D call uncertain. Looked up from germline, CDR1 is SGDLS and CDR2 is YYNGEE. CDR3 length: 14 amino acids. Trimming took 0 bases from V and 9 from J, leaving 10 bases between them. CDR3 DNA: TGTGCCAGCAGCGTAGAGGCAAGGAGTTCACCCCTCCACTTT. Protein product: CASSVEARSSPLHF.

This clonotype was detected ten times or more. V gene TRBV4-1 combines with J gene TRBJ2-1, with 8 bases fitting TRBD2. V lost 1 base to trimming and J lost 0 bases; unmatched junction nucleotides: 5. Germline loops: CDR1 MGHRA, CDR2 YSYEKL. This CDR3 comprises 17 residues. This CDR3 reads CASSQVPGGASYNEQFF. The CDR3 DNA reads TGCGCCAGCAGCCAAGTTCCGGGGGGGGCCTCCTACAATGAGCAGTTCTTC.

The sample holds a few counts of this clonotype. This may be a read error: a much more frequent sequence differs by one nucleotide. The gene calls are TRBV6-1 and TRBJ2-7; D uncertain. V lost 5 bases, J lost 2 bases, and 10 bases lay in between. The CDR3 covers 13 residues. CDR1 is MNHNS and CDR2 is SASEGT in the germline V gene. CDR3 amino acids: CASSLQATYEQYF. The CDR3 nucleotides read TGTGCCAGCAGTCTCCAGGCCACCTACGAGCAGTACTTC.

This clonotype was recorded once. A much more abundant neighbour one base away suggests this may be a read error. The chain combines TRBV12-3 or TRBV12-4 with TRBJ2-2; perhaps TRBD1 as D (6 bases). The CDR3 length is 18 residues. CDR3 DNA: TGTGCCGGCAGTTTTTCTCCGGCCGGGACAAGGAACACCGGGGAGCTGTTTTTT. Its translation: CAGSFSPAGTRNTGELFF.

The rearrangement joins TRBV20-1 to TRBJ1-2, with TRBD1 matching over 9 bases. Germline CDR1 and CDR2: DFQATT and SNEGSKA (reference sequence). The CDR3 runs 12 residues. This chain's CDR3 is CSPGGQGNGYTF. Here the CDR3 DNA reads TGCAGCCCTGGGGGACAGGGAAATGGCTACACCTTC.

The CDR3, as DNA: TGTGCCAGCAGTTTTCGGACAGGGATGAATGGCTACACCTTC. The encoded protein is CASSFRTGMNGYTF. The V call is TRBV28, the J call TRBJ1-2; 8 bases are a match to TRBD1. CDR1 is MDHEN, CDR2 SYDVKM, per germline. The junction had 6 bases not matched to a gene; V was cut back by 3 bases and J by 6 bases. The CDR3 has 14 amino acids.

This chain joins TRBV7-9 and TRBJ2-6; D remains unclear. V gave up 1 base and J gave up 3 bases, with 10 bases separating them. The germline gives CDR1 SEHNR, CDR2 FQNEAQ (reference sequence). The CDR3 spans 16 residues. The CDR3 here is CASSLGVVIGANVLTF. The CDR3 DNA follows: TGTGCCAGCAGCTTAGGGGTAGTGATTGGGGCCAACGTCCTGACTTTC. Full variable domain (outside the CDR3, taken from reference TRBV7-9 and TRBJ2-6): DTGVSQNPRHKITKRGQNVTFRCDPISEHNRLYWYRQTLGQGPEFLTYFQNEAQLEKSRLLSDRFSAERPKGSFSTLEIQRTEQGDSAMYLCASSLGVVIGANVLTFGAGSRLTVL.

This clonotype appeared many times. This sequence joins TRBV7-8 and TRBJ1-6, with D unclear. This CDR3 region has 15 residues. With 1 base removed from V and 5 bases from J, the gap between germline ends came to 9 bases. CDR1 and CDR2 from the germline V gene are SGHVS and FQNEAQ. DNA of the CDR3: TGTGCCAGCAGCTTAGGTCTCGAGAATAATTCACCCCTCCACTTT. Amino acids: CASSLGLENNSPLHF. The variable domain in full, with the rest retrieved from reference TRBV7-8 and TRBJ1-6, is GAGVSQSPRYKVAKRGQDVALRCDPISGHVSLFWYQQALGQGPEFLTYFQNEAQLDKSGLPSDRFFAERPEGSVSTLKIQRTQQEDSAVYLCASSLGLENNSPLHFGNGTRLTVT.

This clonotype was seen at least ten times. J is TRBJ2-3 and V is TRBV9; D tentatively fits TRBD1 or TRBD2 (6 bases each). The CDR3 runs 17 residues. The V end lost 4 bases, the J end lost 1 base, and 19 bases lay between the germline ends. Germline V CDR1 and CDR2: SGDLS, YYNGEE. CDR3 protein: CASSPVIGGGGTDTQYF. CDR3 nucleotide sequence: TGTGCCAGCAGCCCAGTCATAGGGGGAGGAGGCACAGATACGCAGTATTTT.

As concerns this clonotype: The missing conserved phenylalanine or tryptophan at the end of this CDR3 makes a read error likely. The chain joins TRBV7-9 to TRBJ2-7; D unclear. Deletions cut 5 bases from V and 2 bases from J, with 7 bases between. The CDR3 totals 12 residues. The germline V gene has CDR1 SEHNR and CDR2 FQNEAQ (reference sequence). In nucleotides, the CDR3 is TGTGCCAGCAGCCTACAGACCTACGAGCAGTACCTC. As protein: CASSLQTYEQYL.

A few counts support this clonotype. This may come from a read error, since a much larger clone is one base off. This chain uses TRBV7-2 with TRBJ1-2; TRBD1 aligns across 8 bases. Germline V gene sequence: CDR1 SGHTA, CDR2 FQGNSA. The CDR3 is 16 amino acids. CDR3 bases: TGTGCCAGCAGCTTAGTATCGGGGCAGGGGGCGTCTGGCCACACCTTC. It codes for CASSLVSGQGASGHTF.

This clonotype was found many times. This may come from a read error, since a much larger clone is one base off. The rearrangement joins TRBV11-3 to TRBJ2-7; unclear D gene. The germline V gene has CDR1 SGHNT and CDR2 YENEEA. This CDR3 region has 15 residues. Trimming took 1 base from V and 0 from J, leaving 10 bases between them. The CDR3 coding sequence is TGTGCCAGCAGCTTAGGAGAGACTCCCTCCTACGAGCAGTACTTC. This codes for CASSLGETPSYEQYF.

To note about this clonotype: A read error may explain this, as a much larger clone is one base away. CDR3 nucleotide sequence: TGCAGTGCTAGAAGCGGGGAGACCCAGCCCTTC. Encoded protein: CSARSGETQPF. The chain combines TRBV20-1 with TRBJ2-5; 7 nucleotides match TRBD2. This CDR3 contains 11 residues. Germline CDR1 is DFQATT and CDR2 is SNEGSKA (reference sequence).

V is TRBV6-1 and J is TRBJ2-6; D is uncertain. Germline CDR1 is MNHNS and CDR2 is SASEGT. With 5 bases removed from V and 3 bases from J, the gap between germline ends came to 14 bases. The CDR3 consists of 16 residues. CDR3 loop: CASSQLFQCGANVLTF. The CDR3, as DNA: TGTGCCAGCAGTCAACTTTTTCAATGTGGGGCCAACGTCCTGACTTTC.

The genes are TRBV7-2 and TRBJ2-3; no clear D gene. The ends were cut back, 0 bases at V and 0 bases at J, with 4 bases in the middle. Germline loops: CDR1 SGHTA, CDR2 FQGNSA. The CDR3 covers 14 residues. CDR3 DNA sequence: TGTGCCAGCAGCTTAGCGCTAAGCACAGATACGCAGTATTTT. This codes for CASSLALSTDTQYF.

The sample holds many counts of this clonotype. The rearrangement links TRBV6-5 to TRBJ1-6; 10 bases are a match to TRBD1. Trimming cost V 8 bases and J 7 bases; bases outside gene matches: 5. CDR1 and CDR2 from the germline V gene are MNHEY and SVGAGI. The CDR3 loop spans 14 amino acids. Written as DNA, the CDR3 is TGTGCCAGCGATTCGGGACAGGGGAATTCACCCCTCCACTTT. Translation gives CASDSGQGNSPLHF.

This clonotype was seen more than once but under ten times. The V call is TRBV6-1, the J call TRBJ2-5, with D tentatively TRBD2 (7 bases). The CDR3 is 12 residues long. Germline-derived CDR1 and CDR2 are MNHNS and SASEGT. Here the CDR3 DNA reads TGTAGGGGGGGGGTTGACCAAGAGACCCAGTACTTC. Amino acid sequence: CRGGVDQETQYF.

This clonotype was recorded many times. The rearrangement links TRBV5-1 to TRBJ2-3; D is unresolved. V shed 0 bases and J shed 6 bases, with 26 bases lying between them. This CDR3 is 19 amino acids long. Germline CDR1 is SGHRS and CDR2 is YFSETQ. DNA of the CDR3: TGCGCCAGCAGCTTGGTTTTCGGCAGCCTAAGGGCACAACCCGATACGCAGTATTTT. This gives the protein CASSLVFGSLRAQPDTQYF.

This clonotype was seen repeatedly, ten times or more. The V gene is TRBV27, the J gene TRBJ2-3; D may be TRBD2 (6 bases). V lost 11 bases, J lost 0 bases, and 18 bases lay in between. Germline lookup yields CDR1 MNHEY and CDR2 SMNVEV (reference sequence). The CDR3 extends over 15 amino acids. CDR3 in amino acids: CASRGRGTSTDTQYF. The CDR3 nucleotides are TGTGCCTCTAGAGGGCGGGGAACTAGCACAGATACGCAGTATTTT.

The genes are TRBV6-5 and TRBJ2-7; D is unresolved. V shed 4 bases and J shed 0 bases, with 10 bases lying between them. This CDR3 comprises 14 residues. Germline values: CDR1 MNHEY, CDR2 SVGAGI. CDR3 bases: TGTGCCAGCAGTTCGAGGATTGACTCCTACGAGCAGTACTTC. As protein: CASSSRIDSYEQYF.

This clonotype was recorded many times. This sequence joins TRBV5-5 and TRBJ1-5; D ambiguous. CDR1 is SGHKS, CDR2 YYEKEE, per germline (reference sequence). The CDR3 contains 16 residues. Trimming pared 5 bases from V and 2 bases from J, leaving 17 bases between. The CDR3 is CASSPAPGDGNQPQHF. CDR3 in DNA: TGTGCCAGCAGTCCTGCTCCCGGTGATGGCAATCAGCCCCAGCATTTT.

The chain has TRBV6-5 and TRBJ1-1; D call uncertain. This CDR3 spans 14 amino acids. Trimming took off 2 bases at V and 1 base at J, with 8 bases between the two ends. CDR1 is MNHEY, CDR2 SVGAGI, per germline. The CDR3: CASSYRASNTEAFF. In DNA form, the CDR3 reads TGTGCCAGCAGTTACAGGGCATCGAACACTGAAGCTTTCTTT.

V is TRBV10-2 and J is TRBJ1-2; the D is unclear. Germline V lookup: CDR1 WSHSY, CDR2 SAAADI. Between the trimmed V and J ends, which lost 2 bases and 8 bases, there was a span of 6 bases. The CDR3 totals 11 residues. The CDR3 sequence is CASSEGFGYTF. CDR3 sequence (DNA): TGCGCCAGCAGTGAGGGGTTCGGCTACACCTTC.